In its sample, the clone carrying this TCR beta chain was seen a few times. The sample is drawn from a study of response to subunit inactivated influenza vaccine. This CDR3 is 17 amino acids long. The germline gives CDR1 SGHDT, CDR2 YYEEEE. The J segment lost 1 base and the V segment lost 3 bases, leaving 10 bases of the junction unmatched. TCRdb re-called the RT-PCR reads through MiXCR, storing one row per CDR3 protein. The data show about 570,000 distinct CDR3 sequences, approximately 11% seen once. These data also formed part of another study, on T cells expressing NK-cell markers. That paper notes: What made the TCR beta cDNA was 5'RACE template switching with UMIs.

V gene TRBV5-6 combines with J gene TRBJ1-5; 7 bases are a match to TRBD1. Sequenced here: PBMCs from blood, sampled on the day of vaccination. The TCR originated in a man aged 45 to 65 who received an inactivated influenza vaccine. CDR3 loop: CASSYAQGTVSNQPQHF. The CDR3 DNA reads as TGTGCCAGCAGCTACGCTCAAGGGACAGTCAGCAATCAGCCCCAGCATTTT.